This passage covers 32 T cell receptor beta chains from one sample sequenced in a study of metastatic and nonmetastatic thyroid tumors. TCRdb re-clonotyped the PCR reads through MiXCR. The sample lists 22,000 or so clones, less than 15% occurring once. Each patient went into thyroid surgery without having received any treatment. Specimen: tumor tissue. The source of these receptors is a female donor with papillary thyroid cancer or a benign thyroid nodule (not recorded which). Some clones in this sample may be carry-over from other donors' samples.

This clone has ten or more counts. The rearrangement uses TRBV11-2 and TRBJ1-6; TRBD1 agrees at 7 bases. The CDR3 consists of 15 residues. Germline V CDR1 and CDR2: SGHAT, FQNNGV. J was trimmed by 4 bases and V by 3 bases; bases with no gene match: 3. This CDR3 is CASSFRGDYNSPLHF. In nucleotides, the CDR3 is TGTGCCAGCAGCTTCAGGGGGGATTATAATTCACCCCTCCACTTT.

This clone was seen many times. The CDR3 loop reads CASSLGQVENEQYF. In DNA, the CDR3 is TGCGCCAGCAGCCTTGGACAGGTTGAAAACGAGCAGTACTTC. V gene TRBV5-1 combines with J gene TRBJ2-7; TRBD1 aligns across 7 bases. Trimming removed 4 bases from V and 5 bases from J; junction bases left unmatched: 9. CDR3 length: 14 residues. Germline V CDR1 and CDR2: SGHRS, YFSETQ.

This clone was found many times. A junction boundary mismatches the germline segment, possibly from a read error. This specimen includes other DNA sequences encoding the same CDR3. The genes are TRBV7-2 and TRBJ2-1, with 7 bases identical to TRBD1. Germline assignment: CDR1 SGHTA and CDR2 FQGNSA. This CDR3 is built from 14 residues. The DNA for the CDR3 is TGCGCCAGCAGCTTCCTTGACAGGGAGAGTGAGCAGTTCTTC. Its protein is CASSFLDRESEQFF.

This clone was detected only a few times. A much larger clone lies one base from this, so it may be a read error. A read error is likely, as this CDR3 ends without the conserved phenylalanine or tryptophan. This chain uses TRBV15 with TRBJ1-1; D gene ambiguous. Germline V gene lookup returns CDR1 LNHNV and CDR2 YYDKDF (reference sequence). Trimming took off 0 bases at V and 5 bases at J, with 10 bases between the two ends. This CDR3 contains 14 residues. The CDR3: CATSREGWETEAFL. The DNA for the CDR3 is TGTGCCACCAGCAGAGAGGGTTGGGAGACTGAAGCTTTCCTT.

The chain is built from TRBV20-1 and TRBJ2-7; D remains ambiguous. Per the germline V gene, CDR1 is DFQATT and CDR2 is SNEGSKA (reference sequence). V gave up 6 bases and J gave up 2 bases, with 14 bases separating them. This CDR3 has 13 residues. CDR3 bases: TGCAGTGCCTATACGGGCTTAACCTACGAGCAGTACTTC. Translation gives CSAYTGLTYEQYF.

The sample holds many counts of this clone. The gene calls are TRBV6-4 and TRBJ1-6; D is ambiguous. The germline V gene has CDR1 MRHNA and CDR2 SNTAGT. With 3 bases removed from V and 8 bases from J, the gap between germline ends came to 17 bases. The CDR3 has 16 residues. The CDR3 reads CASSEDAWGVDSPLHF. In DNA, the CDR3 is TGTGCCAGCAGTGAGGATGCCTGGGGAGTTGATTCACCCCTCCACTTT.

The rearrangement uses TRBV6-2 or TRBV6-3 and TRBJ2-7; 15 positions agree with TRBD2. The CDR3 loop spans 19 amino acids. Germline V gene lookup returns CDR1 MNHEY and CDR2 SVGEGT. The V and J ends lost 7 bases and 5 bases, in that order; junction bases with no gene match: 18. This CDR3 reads CASTKHRTSGGAERNEQYF. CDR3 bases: TGTGCCAGCACAAAACACCGGACTAGCGGGGGGGCTGAAAGGAACGAGCAGTACTTC.

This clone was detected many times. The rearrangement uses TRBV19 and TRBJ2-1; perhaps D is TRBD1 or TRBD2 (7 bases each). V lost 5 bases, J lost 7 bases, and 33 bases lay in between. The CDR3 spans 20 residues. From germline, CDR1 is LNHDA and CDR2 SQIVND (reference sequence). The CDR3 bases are TGTGCCAGTAGTCTAATGGGTTACAGGGGCGGGGGTAATAGGAAGAATGAGCAGTTCTTC. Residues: CASSLMGYRGGGNRKNEQFF.

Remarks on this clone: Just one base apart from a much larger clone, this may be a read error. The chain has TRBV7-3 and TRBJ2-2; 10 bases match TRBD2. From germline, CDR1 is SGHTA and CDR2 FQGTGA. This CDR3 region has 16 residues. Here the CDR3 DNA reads TGTTCCAGCAGCTCCTCTAGCGGGAGTCACACCGGGGAGCTGTTTTTT. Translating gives CSSSSSSGSHTGELFF.

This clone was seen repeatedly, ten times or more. This CDR3 is CASSLLRELNTEAFF. CDR3 in DNA: TGTGCCAGCAGCTTATTGAGGGAGTTGAACACTGAAGCTTTCTTT. This chain joins TRBV7-9 and TRBJ1-1, with D hard to call. The ends were cut back, 2 bases at V and 0 bases at J, with 10 bases in the middle. Germline V CDR1 and CDR2: SEHNR, FQNEAQ (reference sequence). This CDR3 contains 15 residues.

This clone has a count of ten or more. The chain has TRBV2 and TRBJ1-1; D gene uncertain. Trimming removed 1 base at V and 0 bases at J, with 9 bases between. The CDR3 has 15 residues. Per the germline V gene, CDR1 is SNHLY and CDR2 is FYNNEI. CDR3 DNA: TGTGCCAGCAGTGAAGACGGCAAGGTGAACACTGAAGCTTTCTTT. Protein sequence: CASSEDGKVNTEAFF.

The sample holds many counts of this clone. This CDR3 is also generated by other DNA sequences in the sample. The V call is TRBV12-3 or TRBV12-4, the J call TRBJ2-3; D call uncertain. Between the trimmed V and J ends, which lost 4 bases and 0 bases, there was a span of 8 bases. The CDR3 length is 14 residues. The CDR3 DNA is TGTGCCAGCAGTTCGGACCACAGCACAGATACGCAGTATTTT. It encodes CASSSDHSTDTQYF.

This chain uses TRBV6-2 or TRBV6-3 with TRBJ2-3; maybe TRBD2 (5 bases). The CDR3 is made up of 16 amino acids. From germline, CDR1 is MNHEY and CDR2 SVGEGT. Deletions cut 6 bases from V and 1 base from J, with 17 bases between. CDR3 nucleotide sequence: TGTGCCAGCAGGTCCTCGGAGGCCCGTGGCACAGATACGCAGTATTTT. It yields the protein CASRSSEARGTDTQYF.

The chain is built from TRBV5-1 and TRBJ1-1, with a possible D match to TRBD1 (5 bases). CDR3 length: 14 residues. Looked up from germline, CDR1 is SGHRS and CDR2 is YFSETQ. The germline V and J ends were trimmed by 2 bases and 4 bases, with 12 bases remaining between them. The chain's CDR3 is CASSFWGPGTEAFF. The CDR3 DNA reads TGCGCCAGCAGCTTCTGGGGCCCGGGCACTGAAGCTTTCTTT.

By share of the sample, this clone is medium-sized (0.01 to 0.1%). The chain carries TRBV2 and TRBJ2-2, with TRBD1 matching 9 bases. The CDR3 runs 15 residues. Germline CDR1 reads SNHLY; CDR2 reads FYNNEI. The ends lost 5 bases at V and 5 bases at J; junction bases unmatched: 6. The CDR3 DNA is TGTGCCAGCAGTAAAGGACAGGGGAGGACCGGGGAGCTGTTTTTT. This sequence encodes CASSKGQGRTGELFF.

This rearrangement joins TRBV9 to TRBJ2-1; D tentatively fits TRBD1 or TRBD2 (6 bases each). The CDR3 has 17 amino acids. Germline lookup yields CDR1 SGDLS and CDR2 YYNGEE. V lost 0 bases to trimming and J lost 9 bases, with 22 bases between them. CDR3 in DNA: TGTGCCAGCAGCGTAGCTACACGGAGGGGGGCGAGTGGTGAGCAGTTCTTC. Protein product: CASSVATRRGASGEQFF.

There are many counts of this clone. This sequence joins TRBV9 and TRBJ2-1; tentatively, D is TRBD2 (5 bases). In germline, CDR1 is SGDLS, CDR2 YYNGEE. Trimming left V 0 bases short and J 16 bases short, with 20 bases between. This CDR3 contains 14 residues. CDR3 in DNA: TGTGCCAGCAGCGTAGAAGGGAACGGGGAGAGGATATTCTTC. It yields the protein CASSVEGNGERIFF.

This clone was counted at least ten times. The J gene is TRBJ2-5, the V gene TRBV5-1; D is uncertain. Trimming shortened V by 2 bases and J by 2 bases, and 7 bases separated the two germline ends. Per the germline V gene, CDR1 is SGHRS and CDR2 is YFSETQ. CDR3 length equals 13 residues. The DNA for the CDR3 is TGCGCCAGCAGCTTTGCGCCTCAAGAGACCCAGTACTTC. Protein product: CASSFAPQETQYF.

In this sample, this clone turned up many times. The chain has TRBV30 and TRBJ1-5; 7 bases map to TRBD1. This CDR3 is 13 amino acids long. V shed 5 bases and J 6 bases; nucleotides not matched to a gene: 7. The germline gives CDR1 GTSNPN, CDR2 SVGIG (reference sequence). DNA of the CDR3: TGTGCCTGGGCTTACGACAGGGTTCAGCCCCAGCATTTT. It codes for CAWAYDRVQPQHF.

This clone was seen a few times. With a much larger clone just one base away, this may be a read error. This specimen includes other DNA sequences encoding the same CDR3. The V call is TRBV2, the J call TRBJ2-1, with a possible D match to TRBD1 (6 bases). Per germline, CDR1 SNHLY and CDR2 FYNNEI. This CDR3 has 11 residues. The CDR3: CASRGQNEQFF. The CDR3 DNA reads TGTGCCAGCAGAGGACAGAATGAACAGTTCTTC.

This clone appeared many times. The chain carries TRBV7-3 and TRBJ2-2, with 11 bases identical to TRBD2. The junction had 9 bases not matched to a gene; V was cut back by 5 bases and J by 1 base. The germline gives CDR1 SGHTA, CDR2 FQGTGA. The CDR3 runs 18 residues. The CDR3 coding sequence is TGTGCCAGCAGCAAGCGGGGGCTAGCGGGAGGGAACACCGGGGAGCTGTTTTTT. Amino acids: CASSKRGLAGGNTGELFF.

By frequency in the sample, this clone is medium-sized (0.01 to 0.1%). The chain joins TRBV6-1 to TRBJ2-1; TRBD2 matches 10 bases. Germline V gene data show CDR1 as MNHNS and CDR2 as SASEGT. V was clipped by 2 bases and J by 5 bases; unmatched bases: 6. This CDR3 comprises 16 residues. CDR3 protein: CASSERLAGVNNEQFF. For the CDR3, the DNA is TGTGCCAGCAGTGAAAGGCTAGCGGGAGTCAACAATGAGCAGTTCTTC.

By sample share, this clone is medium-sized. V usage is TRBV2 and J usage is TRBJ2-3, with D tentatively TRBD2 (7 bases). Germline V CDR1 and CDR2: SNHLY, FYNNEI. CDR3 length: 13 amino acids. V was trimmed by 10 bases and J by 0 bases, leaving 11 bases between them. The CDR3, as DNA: TGTGCCAAGGGGGGGGCGAGCACAGATACGCAGTATTTT. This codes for CAKGGASTDTQYF.

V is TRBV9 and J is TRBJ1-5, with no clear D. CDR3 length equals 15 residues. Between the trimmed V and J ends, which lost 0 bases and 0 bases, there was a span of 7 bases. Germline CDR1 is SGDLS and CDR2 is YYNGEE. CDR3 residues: CASSVEGNSNQPQHF. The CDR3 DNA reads TGTGCCAGCAGCGTAGAGGGTAATAGCAATCAGCCCCAGCATTTT.

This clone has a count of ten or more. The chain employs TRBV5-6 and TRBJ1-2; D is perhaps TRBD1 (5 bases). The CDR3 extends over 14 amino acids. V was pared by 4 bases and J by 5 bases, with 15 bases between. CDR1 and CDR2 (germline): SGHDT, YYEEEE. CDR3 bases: TGTGCCAGCAGCCCCCCGGGGGGGGGTTATGGCTACACCTTC. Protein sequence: CASSPPGGGYGYTF.

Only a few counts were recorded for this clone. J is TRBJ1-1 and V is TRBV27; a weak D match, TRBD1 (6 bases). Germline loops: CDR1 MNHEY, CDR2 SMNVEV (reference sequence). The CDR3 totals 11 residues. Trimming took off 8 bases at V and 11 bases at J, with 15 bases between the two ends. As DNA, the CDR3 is TGTGCCAGCTCAGAACAGGGTACGGCTTTCTTT. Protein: CASSEQGTAFF.

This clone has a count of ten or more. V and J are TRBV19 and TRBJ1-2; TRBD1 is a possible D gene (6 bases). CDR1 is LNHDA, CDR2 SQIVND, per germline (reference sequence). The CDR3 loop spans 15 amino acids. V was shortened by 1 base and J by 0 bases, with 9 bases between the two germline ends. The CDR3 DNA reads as TGTGCCAGTAGTATAGCAGGGGCAGCTAACTATGGCTACACCTTC. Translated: CASSIAGAANYGYTF.

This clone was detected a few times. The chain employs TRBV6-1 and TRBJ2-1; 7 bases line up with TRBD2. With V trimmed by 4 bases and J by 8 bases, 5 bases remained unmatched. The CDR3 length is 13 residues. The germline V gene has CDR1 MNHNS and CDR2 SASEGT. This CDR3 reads CASSGGLYYEQFF. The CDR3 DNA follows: TGTGCCAGCAGTGGGGGACTATACTATGAGCAGTTCTTC.

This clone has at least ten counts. The CDR3 protein is CSAREGTGGDGGYTF. For the CDR3, the DNA is TGCAGTGCTAGAGAGGGGACAGGCGGAGACGGTGGCTACACCTTC. This chain connects TRBV20-1 to TRBJ1-2; 8 nucleotides align to TRBD1. This CDR3 has 15 amino acids. Germline V CDR1 and CDR2: DFQATT, SNEGSKA (reference sequence). Trimming at V came to 0 bases and at J to 7 bases, leaving 10 bases not matched to a gene.

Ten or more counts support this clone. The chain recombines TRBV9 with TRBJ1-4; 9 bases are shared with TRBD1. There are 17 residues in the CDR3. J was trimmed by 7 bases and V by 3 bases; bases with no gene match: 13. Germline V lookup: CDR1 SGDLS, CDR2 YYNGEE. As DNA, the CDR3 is TGTGCCAGCAGCGGCGGACAGGGGCCTACCCGGAGTGAAAAACTGTTTTTT. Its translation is CASSGGQGPTRSEKLFF.

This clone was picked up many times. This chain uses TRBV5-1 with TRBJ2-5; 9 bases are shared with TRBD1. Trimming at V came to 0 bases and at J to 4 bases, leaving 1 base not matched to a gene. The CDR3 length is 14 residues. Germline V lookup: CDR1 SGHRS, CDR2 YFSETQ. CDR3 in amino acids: CASSLGTGVETQYF. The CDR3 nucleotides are TGCGCCAGCAGCTTGGGGACAGGGGTAGAGACCCAGTACTTC.

This CDR3 is CASGAGGGPAYEQYF. The CDR3 nucleotides read TGTGCCAGCGGAGCGGGTGGCGGCCCTGCCTACGAGCAGTACTTC. This chain connects TRBV9 to TRBJ2-7, with D tentatively TRBD2 (6 bases). Trimming removed 7 bases from V and 2 bases from J, with 19 bases in between. The CDR3 covers 15 residues. From germline, CDR1 is SGDLS and CDR2 YYNGEE.